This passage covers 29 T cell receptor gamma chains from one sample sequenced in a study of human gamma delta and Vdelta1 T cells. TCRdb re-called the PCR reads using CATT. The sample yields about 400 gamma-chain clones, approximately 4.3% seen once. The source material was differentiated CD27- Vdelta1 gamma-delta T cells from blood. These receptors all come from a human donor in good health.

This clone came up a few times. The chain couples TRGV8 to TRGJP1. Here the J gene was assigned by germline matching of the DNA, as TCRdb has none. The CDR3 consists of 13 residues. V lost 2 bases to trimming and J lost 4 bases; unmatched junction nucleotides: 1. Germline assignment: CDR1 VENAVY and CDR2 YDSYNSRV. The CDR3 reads CATWDNTGWFKIF. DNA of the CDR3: TGTGCCACCTGGGATAACACTGGTTGGTTCAAGATATTT.

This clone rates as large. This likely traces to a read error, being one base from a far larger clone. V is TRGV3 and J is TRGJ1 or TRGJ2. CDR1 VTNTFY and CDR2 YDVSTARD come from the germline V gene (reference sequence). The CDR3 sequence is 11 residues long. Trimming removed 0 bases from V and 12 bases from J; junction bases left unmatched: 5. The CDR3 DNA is TGTGCCACCTGGGACAGGCGGGGGAAACTCTTT. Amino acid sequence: CATWDRRGKLF.

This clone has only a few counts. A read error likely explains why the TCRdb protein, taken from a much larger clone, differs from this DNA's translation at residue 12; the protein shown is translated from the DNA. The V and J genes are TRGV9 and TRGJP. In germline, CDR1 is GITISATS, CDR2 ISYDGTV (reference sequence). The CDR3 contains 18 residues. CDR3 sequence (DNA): TGTGCCTTGTGGGAGGTGATCCCCCAAGAGTTGAGCAAAAAAATCAAGGTATTT. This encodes CALWEVIPQELSKKIKVF.

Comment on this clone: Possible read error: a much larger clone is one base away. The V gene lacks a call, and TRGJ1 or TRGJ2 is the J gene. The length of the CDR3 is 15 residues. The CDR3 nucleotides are TGTGCCACCTGTGACAGGCCCACCGGTTATTATAAGAAACTCTTT. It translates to CATCDRPTGYYKKLF.

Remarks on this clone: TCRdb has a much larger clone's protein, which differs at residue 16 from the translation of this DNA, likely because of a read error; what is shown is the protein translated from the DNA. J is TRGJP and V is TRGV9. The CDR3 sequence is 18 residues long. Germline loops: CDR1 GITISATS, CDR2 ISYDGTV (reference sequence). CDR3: CALWEVIPQELGKKIEVF. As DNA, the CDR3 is TGTGCCTTGTGGGAGGTGATCCCCCAAGAGTTGGGCAAAAAAATCGAGGTATTT.

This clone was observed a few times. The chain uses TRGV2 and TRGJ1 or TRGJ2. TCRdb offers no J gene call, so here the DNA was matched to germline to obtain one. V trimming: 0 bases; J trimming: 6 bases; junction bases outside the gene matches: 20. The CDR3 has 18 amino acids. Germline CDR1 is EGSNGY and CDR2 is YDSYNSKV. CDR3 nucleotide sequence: TGTGCCACCTGGGACGGGCGGAGACGTTTATTGGTCGCTTATAAGAAACTCTTT. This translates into CATWDGRRRLLVAYKKLF.

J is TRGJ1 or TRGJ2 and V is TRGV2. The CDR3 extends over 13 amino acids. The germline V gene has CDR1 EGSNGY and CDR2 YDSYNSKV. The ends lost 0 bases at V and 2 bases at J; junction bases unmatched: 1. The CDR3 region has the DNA TGTGCCACCTGGGACGGGTATTATTATAAGAAACTCTTT. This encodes CATWDGYYYKKLF.

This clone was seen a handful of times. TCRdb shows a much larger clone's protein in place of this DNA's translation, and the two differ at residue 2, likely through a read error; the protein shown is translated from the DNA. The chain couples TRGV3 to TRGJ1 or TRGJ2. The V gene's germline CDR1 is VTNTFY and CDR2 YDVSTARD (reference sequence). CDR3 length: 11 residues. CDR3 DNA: TGTACCACCTGGTTTTATTATAAGAAACTCTTT. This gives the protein CTTWFYYKKLF.

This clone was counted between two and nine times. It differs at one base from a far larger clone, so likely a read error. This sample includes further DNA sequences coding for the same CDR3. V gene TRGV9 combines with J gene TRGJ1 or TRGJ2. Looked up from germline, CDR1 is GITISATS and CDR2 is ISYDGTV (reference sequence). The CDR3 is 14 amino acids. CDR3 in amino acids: CALWEVGPSYKKLF. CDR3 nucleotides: TGTGCCCTGTGGGAGGTGGGCCCCTCTTATAAGAAACTCTTT.

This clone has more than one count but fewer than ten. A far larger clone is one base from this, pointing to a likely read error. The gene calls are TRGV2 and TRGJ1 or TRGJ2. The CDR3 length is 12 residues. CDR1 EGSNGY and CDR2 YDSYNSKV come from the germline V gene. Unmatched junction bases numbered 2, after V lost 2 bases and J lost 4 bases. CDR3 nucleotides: TGTGCCACCTGGGACGCGTATTATAAGAAACTCTTT. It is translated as CATWDAYYKKLF.

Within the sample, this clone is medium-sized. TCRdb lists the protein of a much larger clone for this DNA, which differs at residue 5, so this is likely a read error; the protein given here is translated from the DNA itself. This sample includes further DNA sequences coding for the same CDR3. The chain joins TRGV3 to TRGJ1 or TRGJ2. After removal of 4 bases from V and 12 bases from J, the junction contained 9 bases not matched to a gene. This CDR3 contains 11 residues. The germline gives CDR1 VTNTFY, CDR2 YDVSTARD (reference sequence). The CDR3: CATWERQGKLF. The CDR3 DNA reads TGTGCCACCTGGGAAAGGCAGGGGAAACTCTTT.

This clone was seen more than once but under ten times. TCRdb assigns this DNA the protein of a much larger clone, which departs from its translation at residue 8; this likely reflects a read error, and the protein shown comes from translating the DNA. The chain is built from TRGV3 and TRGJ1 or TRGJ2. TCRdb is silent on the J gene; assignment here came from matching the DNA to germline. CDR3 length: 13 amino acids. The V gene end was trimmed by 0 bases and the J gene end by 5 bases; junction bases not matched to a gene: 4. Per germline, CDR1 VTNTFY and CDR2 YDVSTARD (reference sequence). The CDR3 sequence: CATWDRRHYKKLF. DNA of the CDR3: TGTGCCACCTGGGACAGGCGCCATTATAAGAAACTCTTT.

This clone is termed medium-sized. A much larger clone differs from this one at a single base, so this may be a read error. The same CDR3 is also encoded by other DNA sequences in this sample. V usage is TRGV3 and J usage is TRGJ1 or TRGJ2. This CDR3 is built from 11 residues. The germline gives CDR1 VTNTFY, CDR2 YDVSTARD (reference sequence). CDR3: CAIWDRQKKLF. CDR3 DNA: TGTGCCATCTGGGACAGGCAGAAGAAACTCTTT.

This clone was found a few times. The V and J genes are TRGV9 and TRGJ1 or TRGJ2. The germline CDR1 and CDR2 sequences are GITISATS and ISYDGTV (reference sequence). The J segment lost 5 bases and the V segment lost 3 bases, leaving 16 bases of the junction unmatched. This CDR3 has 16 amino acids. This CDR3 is CALWEPDRLIHYKKLF. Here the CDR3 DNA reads TGTGCCTTGTGGGAGCCCGACCGCCTGATCCATTATAAGAAACTCTTT.

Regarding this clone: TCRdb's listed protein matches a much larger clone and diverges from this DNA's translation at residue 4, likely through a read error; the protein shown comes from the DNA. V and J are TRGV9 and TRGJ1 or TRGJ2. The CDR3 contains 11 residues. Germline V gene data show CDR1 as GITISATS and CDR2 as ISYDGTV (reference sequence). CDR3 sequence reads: CALREDRKKLF. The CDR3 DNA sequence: TGTGCCTTGCGGGAGGACCGAAAGAAACTCTTT.

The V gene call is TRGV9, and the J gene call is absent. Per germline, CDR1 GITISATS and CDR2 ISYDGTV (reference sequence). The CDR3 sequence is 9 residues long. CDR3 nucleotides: TGTGCCTTGTGGGACCATAAACTCTTT. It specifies CALWDHKLF.

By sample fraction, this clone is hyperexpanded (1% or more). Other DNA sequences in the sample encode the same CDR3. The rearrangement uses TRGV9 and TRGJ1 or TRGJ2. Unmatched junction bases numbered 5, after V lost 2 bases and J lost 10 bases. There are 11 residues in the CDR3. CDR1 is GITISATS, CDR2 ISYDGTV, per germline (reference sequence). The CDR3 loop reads CALWEDRKKLF. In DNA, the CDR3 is TGTGCCTTGTGGGAGGACCGAAAGAAACTCTTT.

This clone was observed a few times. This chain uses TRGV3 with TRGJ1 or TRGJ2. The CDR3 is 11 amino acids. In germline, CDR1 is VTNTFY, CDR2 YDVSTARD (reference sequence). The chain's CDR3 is CAAWWRQEKLF. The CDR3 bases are TGTGCTGCCTGGTGGAGGCAGGAGAAACTCTTT.

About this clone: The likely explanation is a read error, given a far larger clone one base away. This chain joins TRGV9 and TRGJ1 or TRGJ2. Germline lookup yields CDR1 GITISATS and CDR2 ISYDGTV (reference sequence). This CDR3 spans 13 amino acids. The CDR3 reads CALREVARDKKLF. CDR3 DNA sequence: TGTGCCTTGCGGGAGGTGGCTAGGGATAAGAAACTCTTT.

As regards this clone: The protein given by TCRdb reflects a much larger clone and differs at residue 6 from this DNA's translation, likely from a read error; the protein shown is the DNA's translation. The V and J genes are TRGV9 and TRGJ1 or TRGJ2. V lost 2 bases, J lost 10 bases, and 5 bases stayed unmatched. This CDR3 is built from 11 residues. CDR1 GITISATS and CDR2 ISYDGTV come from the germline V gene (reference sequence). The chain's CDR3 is CALWEGRKKLF. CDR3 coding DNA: TGTGCCTTGTGGGAGGGCCGAAAGAAACTCTTT.

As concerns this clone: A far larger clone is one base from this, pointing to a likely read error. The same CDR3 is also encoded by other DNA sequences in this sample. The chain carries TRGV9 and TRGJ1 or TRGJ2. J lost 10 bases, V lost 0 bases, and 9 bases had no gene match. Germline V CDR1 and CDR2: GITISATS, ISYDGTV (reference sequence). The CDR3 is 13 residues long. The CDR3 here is CALWEVARDKKLF. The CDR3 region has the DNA TGTGCCTTGTGGGAGGTGGCTAGGGACAAGAAACTCTTT.

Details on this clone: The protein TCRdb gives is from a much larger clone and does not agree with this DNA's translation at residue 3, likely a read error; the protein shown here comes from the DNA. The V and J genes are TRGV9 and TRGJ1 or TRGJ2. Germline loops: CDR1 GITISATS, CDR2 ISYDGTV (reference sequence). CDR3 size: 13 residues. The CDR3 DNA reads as TGTGCCTCGTGGGAGGTGGCTAGGGATAAGAAACTCTTT. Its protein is CASWEVARDKKLF.

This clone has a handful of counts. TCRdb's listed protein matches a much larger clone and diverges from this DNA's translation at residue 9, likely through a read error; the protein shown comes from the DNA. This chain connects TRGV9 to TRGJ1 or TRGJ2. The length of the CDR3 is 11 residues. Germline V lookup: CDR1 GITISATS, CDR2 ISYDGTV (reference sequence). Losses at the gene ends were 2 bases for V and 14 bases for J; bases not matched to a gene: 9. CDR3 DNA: TGTGCCTTGTGGGAGGACCGAAAGGAACTCTTT. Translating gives CALWEDRKELF.

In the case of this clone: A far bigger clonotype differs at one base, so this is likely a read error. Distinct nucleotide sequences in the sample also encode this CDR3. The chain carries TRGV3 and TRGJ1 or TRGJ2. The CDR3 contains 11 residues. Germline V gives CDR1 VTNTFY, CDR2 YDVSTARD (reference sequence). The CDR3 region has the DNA TGTGCTACCTGGGACAGGCAGGGGAAACTCTTT. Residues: CATWDRQGKLF.

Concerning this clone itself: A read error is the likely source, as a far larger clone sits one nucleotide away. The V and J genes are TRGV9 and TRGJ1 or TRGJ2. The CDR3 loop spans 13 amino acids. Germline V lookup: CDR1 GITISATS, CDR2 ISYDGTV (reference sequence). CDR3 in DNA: TGTGCCTTGTGTGAGGTGGCTAGGGATAAGAAACTCTTT. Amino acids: CALCEVARDKKLF.

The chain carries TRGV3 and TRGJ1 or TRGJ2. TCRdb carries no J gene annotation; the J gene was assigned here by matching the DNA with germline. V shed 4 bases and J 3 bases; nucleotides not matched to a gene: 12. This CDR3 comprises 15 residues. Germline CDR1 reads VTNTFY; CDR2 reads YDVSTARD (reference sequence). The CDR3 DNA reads TGTGCCACCTGGGATAGGAAACGAGGTTATTATAAGAAACTCTTT. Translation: CATWDRKRGYYKKLF.

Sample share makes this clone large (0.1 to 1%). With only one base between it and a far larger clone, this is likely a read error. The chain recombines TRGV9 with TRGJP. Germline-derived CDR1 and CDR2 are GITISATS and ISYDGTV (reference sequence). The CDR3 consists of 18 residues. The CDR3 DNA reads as TGTGCCTTGTGTGAGGTGATCCCCCAAGAGTTGGGCAAAAAAATCAAGGTATTT. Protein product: CALCEVIPQELGKKIKVF.

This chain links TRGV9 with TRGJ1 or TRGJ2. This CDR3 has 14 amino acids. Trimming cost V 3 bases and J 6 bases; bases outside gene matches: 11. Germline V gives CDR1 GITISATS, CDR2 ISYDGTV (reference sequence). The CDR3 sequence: CALWEWGASYKKLF. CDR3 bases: TGTGCCTTGTGGGAGTGGGGCGCGTCTTATAAGAAACTCTTT.

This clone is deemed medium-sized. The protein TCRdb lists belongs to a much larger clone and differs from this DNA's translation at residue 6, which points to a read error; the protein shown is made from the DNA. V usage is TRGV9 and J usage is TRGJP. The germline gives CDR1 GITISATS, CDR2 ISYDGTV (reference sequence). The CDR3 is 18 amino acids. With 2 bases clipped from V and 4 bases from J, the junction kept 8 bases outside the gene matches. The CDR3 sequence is CALWEAIPQELGKKIKVF. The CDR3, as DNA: TGTGCCTTGTGGGAGGCGATCCCCCAAGAGTTGGGCAAAAAAATCAAGGTATTT.